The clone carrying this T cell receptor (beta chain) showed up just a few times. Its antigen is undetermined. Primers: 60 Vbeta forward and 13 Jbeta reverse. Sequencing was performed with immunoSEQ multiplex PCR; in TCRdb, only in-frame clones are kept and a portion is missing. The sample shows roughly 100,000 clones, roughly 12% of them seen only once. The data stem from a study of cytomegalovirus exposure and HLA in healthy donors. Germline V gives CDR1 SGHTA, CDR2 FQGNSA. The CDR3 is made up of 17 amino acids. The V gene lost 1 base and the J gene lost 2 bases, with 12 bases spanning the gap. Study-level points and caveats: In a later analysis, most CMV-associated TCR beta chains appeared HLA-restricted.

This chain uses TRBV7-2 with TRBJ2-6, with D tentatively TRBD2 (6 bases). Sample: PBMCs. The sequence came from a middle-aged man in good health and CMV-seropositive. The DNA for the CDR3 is TGTGCCAGCAGCTTAGAACCCGGGGGAGCTGGGGCCAACGTCCTGACTTTC. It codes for CASSLEPGGAGANVLTF.